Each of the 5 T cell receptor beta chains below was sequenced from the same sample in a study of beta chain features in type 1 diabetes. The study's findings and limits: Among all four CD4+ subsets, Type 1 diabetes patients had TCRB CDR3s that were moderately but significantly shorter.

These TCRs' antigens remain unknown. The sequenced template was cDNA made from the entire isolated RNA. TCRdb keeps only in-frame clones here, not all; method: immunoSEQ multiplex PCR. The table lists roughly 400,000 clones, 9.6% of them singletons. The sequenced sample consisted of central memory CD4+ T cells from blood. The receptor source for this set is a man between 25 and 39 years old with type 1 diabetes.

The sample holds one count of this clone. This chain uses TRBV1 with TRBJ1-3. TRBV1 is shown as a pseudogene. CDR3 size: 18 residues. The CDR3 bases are TGCACCAGCAGCCAAGTTCTTGGGAGGGAGCCCTCTGGAAACACCATATATTTT. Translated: CTSSQVLGREPSGNTIYF.

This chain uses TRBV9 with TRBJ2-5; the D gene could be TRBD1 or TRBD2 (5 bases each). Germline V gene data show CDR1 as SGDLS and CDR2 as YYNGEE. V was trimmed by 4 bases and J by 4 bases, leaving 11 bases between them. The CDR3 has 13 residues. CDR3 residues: CASSSRGGETQYF. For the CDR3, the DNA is TGTGCCAGCAGCTCTCGGGGCGGAGAGACCCAGTACTTC.

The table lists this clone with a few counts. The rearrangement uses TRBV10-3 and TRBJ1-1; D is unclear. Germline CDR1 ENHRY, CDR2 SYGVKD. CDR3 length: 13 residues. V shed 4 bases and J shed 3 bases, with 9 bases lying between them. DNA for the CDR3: TGTGCCATCAGTGCCCGGGGAGACACTGAAGCTTTCTTT. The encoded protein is CAISARGDTEAFF.

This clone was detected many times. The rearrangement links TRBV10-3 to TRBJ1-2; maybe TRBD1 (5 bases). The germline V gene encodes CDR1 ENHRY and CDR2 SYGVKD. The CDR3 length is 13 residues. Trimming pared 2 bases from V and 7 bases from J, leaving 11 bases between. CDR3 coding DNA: TGTGCCATCAGTGAGATGGGGACGACTGGCTACACCTTC. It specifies CAISEMGTTGYTF.

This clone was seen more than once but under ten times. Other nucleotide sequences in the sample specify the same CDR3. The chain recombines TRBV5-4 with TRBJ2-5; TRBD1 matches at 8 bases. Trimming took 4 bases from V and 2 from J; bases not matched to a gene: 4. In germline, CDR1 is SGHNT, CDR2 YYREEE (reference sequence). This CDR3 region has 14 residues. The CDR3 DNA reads TGTGCCAGCAGCGTCCAGGGGGCTCAAGAGACCCAGTACTTC. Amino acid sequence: CASSVQGAQETQYF.